The next 15 T cell receptor beta chains were all read from a single sample in a study of T cell repertoires in cytomegalovirus infection. TCRdb re-analysed the reads in MiXCR, keeping a single row per CDR3 protein. The profile covers more than 150,000 distinct CDR3 sequences, with about 20% appearing a single time and around 3.1% taken by the ten largest. The sample consisted of PBMCs. These receptors were collected from a human donor in good health (CMV status not recorded). Some clones in this sample may be carry-over from other donors' samples.

A few counts support this clonotype. The chain couples TRBV4-3 to TRBJ2-7, with D uncertain. Germline V lookup: CDR1 LGHNA, CDR2 YSLEER. The CDR3 runs to 17 residues. Trimming cost V 0 bases and J 2 bases, with 17 bases left between them. CDR3 coding DNA: TGCGCCAGCAGCCAAGATGTAGGGCACACGAACCCCTACGAGCAGTACTTC. This encodes CASSQDVGHTNPYEQYF.

The chain links TRBV7-2 to TRBJ1-4, with D tentatively TRBD1 (5 bases). Germline V gene data show CDR1 as SGHTA and CDR2 as FQGNSA. The CDR3 has 15 amino acids. V lost 1 base and J lost 8, with 14 bases in between. CDR3 residues: CASSLEGRVEEKLFF. The CDR3, as DNA: TGTGCCAGCAGCTTAGAGGGGCGGGTGGAGGAAAAACTGTTTTTT.

The gene calls are TRBV4-2 and TRBJ1-5, with TRBD1 matching 7 bases. J lost 7 bases, V lost 0 bases, and 9 bases had no gene match. CDR1 LGHNA and CDR2 YNFKEQ come from the germline V gene. The length of the CDR3 is 16 residues. CDR3: CASSQEGKGAGQPQHF. CDR3 in DNA: TGTGCCAGCAGCCAAGAGGGGAAGGGGGCCGGGCAGCCCCAGCATTTT.

This clonotype was found many times. This rearrangement joins TRBV7-8 to TRBJ1-1, with D perhaps matching TRBD1 (6 bases). In germline, CDR1 is SGHVS, CDR2 FQNEAQ. V was clipped by 5 bases and J by 1 base, with 17 bases between them. The CDR3 is 16 residues long. The CDR3 reads CASSPGQQRTNTEAFF. The CDR3, as DNA: TGTGCCAGCAGCCCGGGACAACAAAGAACGAACACTGAAGCTTTCTTT.

The V gene is TRBV2, the J gene TRBJ2-7, with D possibly being TRBD2 (6 bases). The CDR3 sequence is 13 residues long. In germline, CDR1 is SNHLY, CDR2 FYNNEI. The germline V and J ends were trimmed by 0 bases and 6 bases, with 9 bases remaining between them. For the CDR3, the DNA is TGTGCCAGCAGTGAAGCATTCGGGGGCGAGCAGTACTTC. It codes for CASSEAFGGEQYF.

This clonotype was picked up one time. It may be a read error: a sequence one base away is much more abundant. This chain joins TRBV7-9 and TRBJ1-1; D remains ambiguous. The CDR3 extends over 12 amino acids. Germline CDR1 reads SEHNR; CDR2 reads FQNEAQ (reference sequence). The germline V and J ends were trimmed by 5 bases and 8 bases, with 12 bases remaining between them. The CDR3 here is CASSRRTDEAFF. CDR3 DNA: TGTGCCAGCAGCAGGAGGACGGACGAAGCTTTCTTT.

Many counts were recorded for this clonotype. The chain couples TRBV7-2 to TRBJ2-3; no firm D call. CDR3 length: 16 amino acids. The germline V and J ends were trimmed by 1 base and 1 base, with 12 bases remaining between them. Germline V CDR1 and CDR2: SGHTA, FQGNSA. CDR3 nucleotides: TGTGCCAGCAGCTTAGGGAAAGGCCATGGCACAGATACGCAGTATTTT. The encoded protein is CASSLGKGHGTDTQYF.

This clonotype was observed many times. The chain combines TRBV28 with TRBJ2-7; 11 nucleotides line up with TRBD2. Trimming took 10 bases from V and 5 from J; bases not matched to a gene: 10. Germline CDR1 reads MDHEN; CDR2 reads SYDVKM. This CDR3 spans 14 amino acids. The DNA for the CDR3 is TGTGCCACCTATGTAGCGGGAGGGCCCCACGAGCAGTACTTC. Translating it yields CATYVAGGPHEQYF.

This clonotype occurred many times. The chain links TRBV14 to TRBJ2-7; the match to TRBD1 covers 12 bases. The CDR3 covers 15 residues. The V gene end was trimmed by 5 bases and the J gene end by 8 bases; junction bases not matched to a gene: 10. Germline V gives CDR1 SGHDN, CDR2 FVKESK. This CDR3 is CASSYGTGGLNKQYF. CDR3 DNA: TGTGCCAGCAGCTACGGGACAGGGGGCTTGAATAAGCAGTACTTC. The full variable domain, completed using reference TRBV14 and TRBJ2-7, is EAGVTQFPSHSVIEKGQTVTLRCDPISGHDNLYWYRRVMGKEIKFLLHFVKESKQDESGMPNNRFLAERTGGTYSTLKVQPAELEDSGVYFCASSYGTGGLNKQYFGPGTRLTVT.

The chain has TRBV7-8 and TRBJ2-3, with TRBD2 identical over 8 bases. V shed 2 bases, J shed 9 bases, and the junction held 13 bases outside the gene matches. The length of the CDR3 is 16 residues. The germline V gene encodes CDR1 SGHVS and CDR2 FQNEAQ. CDR3 protein: CASSLNKAGALSTQYF. Written as DNA, the CDR3 is TGTGCCAGCAGCTTAAATAAAGCGGGGGCCTTATCGACGCAGTATTTT.

Notes on this clonotype: At one boundary the junction diverges from the germline segment, which might be a read error. J is TRBJ2-1 and V is TRBV10-3, with TRBD1 as a possible D gene (5 bases). CDR1 and CDR2 from the germline V gene are ENHRY and SYGVKD. The CDR3 totals 13 residues. The CDR3 DNA sequence: TGTGCCATGAGTGAACGTCAGGGCCATGAGCAGTTCTTC. Translating gives CAMSERQGHEQFF.

Only a few counts were recorded for this clonotype. The V call is TRBV5-1, the J call TRBJ1-1; unclear D gene. Germline V gene sequence: CDR1 SGHRS, CDR2 YFSETQ. The ends were cut back, 5 bases at V and 2 bases at J, with 10 bases in the middle. This CDR3 comprises 13 residues. The CDR3 protein is CASRIQANTEAFF. Here the CDR3 DNA reads TGCGCCAGCAGGATTCAGGCTAACACTGAAGCTTTCTTT.

The chain recombines TRBV7-2 with TRBJ1-2; the D is unclear. V was trimmed by 1 base and J by 3 bases, leaving 9 bases between them. This CDR3 is 14 amino acids long. Germline V gene data show CDR1 as SGHTA and CDR2 as FQGNSA. CDR3 DNA sequence: TGTGCCAGCAGCTTAGTTTTCCGGGACTATGGCTACACCTTC. Amino acids: CASSLVFRDYGYTF.

This clonotype appeared many times. The DNA of the CDR3 is TGTGCCAGCAGTGTATCAGCGGGGGGCACAGATACGCAGTATTTT. It specifies CASSVSAGGTDTQYF. This chain joins TRBV6-1 and TRBJ2-3; 8 bases are a match to TRBD2. V shed 4 bases and J 1 base; nucleotides not matched to a gene: 4. Germline assignment: CDR1 MNHNS and CDR2 SASEGT. The CDR3 contains 15 residues.

This clonotype was detected ten times or more. The chain employs TRBV28 and TRBJ2-7; 10 bases agree with TRBD1. CDR3 length: 14 amino acids. Trimming cost V 3 bases and J 5 bases; bases outside gene matches: 4. The germline CDR1 and CDR2 sequences are MDHEN and SYDVKM. The CDR3 coding sequence is TGTGCCAGCAGTTTCTCGGGACAGGGGAACGAGCAGTACTTC. It encodes CASSFSGQGNEQYF.